This TCR beta chain was recorded in a study of blood T cell repertoires in COVID-19. Turning to the study itself: Spain, Italy and the United States supplied samples that represented acute and convalescent COVID-19. In each case, the material was cDNA or gDNA derived from T cells, B-cell-depleted T cells, or PBMCs.

The authors' processing: Cell counts per sample came from amplifying reference gene primers. Sequenced by immunoSEQ multiplex PCR; TCRdb stores in-frame clones only, minus some. That table furnishes V, J and clone size, whereas the DNA furnished D and trimming. This table has almost 95,000 clones, 70% to 85% appearing once. This CDR3 has 15 amino acids. V trimming: 4 bases; J trimming: 6 bases; junction bases outside the gene matches: 8. In germline, CDR1 is SGHRS, CDR2 YFSETQ. The V and J genes are TRBV5-1 and TRBJ2-2; 8 positions agree with TRBD2. The TCR was taken from a woman aged 55 to 70 in a cohort sampled during active or convalescent COVID-19. Sequences were obtained from peripheral blood. DNA of the CDR3: TGCGCCAGCAGCCCCCAGAGCGGGGGCCCCGGGGAGCTGTTTTTT. Protein sequence: CASSPQSGGPGELFF.